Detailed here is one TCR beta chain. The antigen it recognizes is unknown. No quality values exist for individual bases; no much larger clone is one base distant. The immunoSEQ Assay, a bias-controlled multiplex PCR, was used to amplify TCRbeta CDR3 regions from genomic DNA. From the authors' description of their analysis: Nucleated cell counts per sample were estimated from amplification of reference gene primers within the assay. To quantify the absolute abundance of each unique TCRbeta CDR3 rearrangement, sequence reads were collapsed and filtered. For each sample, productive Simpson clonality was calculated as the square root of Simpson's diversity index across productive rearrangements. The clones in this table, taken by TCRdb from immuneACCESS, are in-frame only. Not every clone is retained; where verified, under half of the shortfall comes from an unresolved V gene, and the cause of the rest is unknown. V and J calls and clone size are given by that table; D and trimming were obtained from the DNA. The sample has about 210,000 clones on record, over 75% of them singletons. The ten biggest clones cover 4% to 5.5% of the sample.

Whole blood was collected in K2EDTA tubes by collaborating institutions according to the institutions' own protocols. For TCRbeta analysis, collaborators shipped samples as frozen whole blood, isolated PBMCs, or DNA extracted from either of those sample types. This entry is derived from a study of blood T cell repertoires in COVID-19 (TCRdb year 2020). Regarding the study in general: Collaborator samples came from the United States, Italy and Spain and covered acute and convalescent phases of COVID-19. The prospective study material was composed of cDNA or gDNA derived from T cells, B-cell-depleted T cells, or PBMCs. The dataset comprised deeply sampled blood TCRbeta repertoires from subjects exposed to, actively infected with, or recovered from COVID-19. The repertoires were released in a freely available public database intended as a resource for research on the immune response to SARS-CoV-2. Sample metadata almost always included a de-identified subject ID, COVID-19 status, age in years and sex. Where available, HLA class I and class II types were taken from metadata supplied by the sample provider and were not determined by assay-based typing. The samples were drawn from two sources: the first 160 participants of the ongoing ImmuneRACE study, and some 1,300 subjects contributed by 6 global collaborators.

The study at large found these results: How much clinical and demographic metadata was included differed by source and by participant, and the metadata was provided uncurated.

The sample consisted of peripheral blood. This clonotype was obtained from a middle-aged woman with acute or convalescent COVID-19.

The CDR3 here reads CASSEYETGAEKLFF. In nucleotide form, the sequence is TGTGCCAGCAGTGAATACGAGACAGGGGCGGAAAAACTGTTTTTT. This sequence uses TRBV6-1 and TRBJ1-4, with TRBD1 identical over 8 junction bases. Relative to germline, V is missing 2 bases and J is missing 8 bases, with 7 bases of the junction outside any gene match. Taken from the germline V gene, the CDR1 and CDR2 loops are MNHNS and SASEGT. The cysteine opens and the phenylalanine closes a CDR3 of 15 amino acids. Of the read, only the CDR3 DNA is kept; its 45 bases are in frame from base 1.